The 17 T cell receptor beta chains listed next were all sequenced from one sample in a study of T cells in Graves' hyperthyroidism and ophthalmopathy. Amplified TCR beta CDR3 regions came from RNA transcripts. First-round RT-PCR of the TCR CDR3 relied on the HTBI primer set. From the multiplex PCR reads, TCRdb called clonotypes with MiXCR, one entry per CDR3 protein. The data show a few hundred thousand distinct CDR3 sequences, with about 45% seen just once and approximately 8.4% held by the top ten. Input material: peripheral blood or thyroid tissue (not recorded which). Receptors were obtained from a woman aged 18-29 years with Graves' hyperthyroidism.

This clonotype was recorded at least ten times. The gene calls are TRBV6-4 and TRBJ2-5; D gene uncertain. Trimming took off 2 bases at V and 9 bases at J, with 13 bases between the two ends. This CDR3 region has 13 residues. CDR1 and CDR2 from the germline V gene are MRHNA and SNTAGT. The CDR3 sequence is CASSDGAASPQYF. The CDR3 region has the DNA TGTGCCAGCAGTGACGGTGCGGCTAGTCCCCAGTACTTC.

CDR3 loop: CASRGETAINEKLFF. CDR3 DNA sequence: TGTGCCAGCAGAGGCGAGACAGCGATTAATGAAAAACTGTTTTTT. The gene calls are TRBV4-2 and TRBJ1-4; possibly TRBD1 for D (5 bases). The CDR3 has 15 residues. CDR1 and CDR2 from the germline V gene are LGHNA and YNFKEQ. Trimming shortened V by 6 bases and J by 4 bases, and 15 bases separated the two germline ends.

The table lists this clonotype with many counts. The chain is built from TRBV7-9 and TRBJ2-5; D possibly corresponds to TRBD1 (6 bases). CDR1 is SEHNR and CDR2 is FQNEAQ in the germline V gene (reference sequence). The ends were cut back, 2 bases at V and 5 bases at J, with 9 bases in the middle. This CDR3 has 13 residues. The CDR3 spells CASSLLQGETQYF. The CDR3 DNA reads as TGTGCCAGCAGCTTACTACAGGGCGAGACCCAGTACTTC.

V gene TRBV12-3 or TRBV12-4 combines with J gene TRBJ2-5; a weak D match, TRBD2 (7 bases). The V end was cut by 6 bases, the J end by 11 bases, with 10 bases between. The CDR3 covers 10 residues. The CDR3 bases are TGTGCCAGCAGGGGGGGGGCACAGTACTTC. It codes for CASRGGAQYF.

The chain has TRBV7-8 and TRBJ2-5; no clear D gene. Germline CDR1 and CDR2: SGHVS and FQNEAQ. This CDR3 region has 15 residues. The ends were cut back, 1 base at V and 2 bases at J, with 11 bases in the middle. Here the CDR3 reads CASSLVVGIQETQYF. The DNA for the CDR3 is TGTGCCAGCAGCTTAGTCGTCGGAATACAAGAGACCCAGTACTTC.

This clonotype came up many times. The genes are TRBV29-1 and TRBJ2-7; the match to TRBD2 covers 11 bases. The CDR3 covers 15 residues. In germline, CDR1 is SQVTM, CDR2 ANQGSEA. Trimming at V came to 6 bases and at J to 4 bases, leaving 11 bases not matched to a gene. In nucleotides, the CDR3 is TGCAGCGTGCTAAAACTAGCGGGAGTTTCTTACGAGCAGTACTTC. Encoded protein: CSVLKLAGVSYEQYF.

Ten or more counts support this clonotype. The CDR3, as DNA: TGTGCCAGCAGTGACCGGGACAGGGTACCCGAGCAGTACTTC. Its protein product is CASSDRDRVPEQYF. The V gene is TRBV12-3 or TRBV12-4, the J gene TRBJ2-7, with 9 bases aligning to TRBD1. The CDR3 covers 14 residues. The ends lost 5 bases at V and 6 bases at J; junction bases unmatched: 8.

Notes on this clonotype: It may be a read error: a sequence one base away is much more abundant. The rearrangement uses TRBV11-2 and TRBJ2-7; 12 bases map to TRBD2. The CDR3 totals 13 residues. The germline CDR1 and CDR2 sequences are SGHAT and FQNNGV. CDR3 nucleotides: TGTGCCGGCAGCTACGGGACTAGCGGGGAGCAGTACTTC. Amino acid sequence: CAGSYGTSGEQYF.

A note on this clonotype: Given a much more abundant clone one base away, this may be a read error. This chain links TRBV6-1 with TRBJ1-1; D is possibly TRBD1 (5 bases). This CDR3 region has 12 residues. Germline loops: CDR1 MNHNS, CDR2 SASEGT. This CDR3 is CASSYRGAEASF. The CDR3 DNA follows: TGTGCCAGCAGTTACCGAGGGGCTGAAGCTTCCTTT.

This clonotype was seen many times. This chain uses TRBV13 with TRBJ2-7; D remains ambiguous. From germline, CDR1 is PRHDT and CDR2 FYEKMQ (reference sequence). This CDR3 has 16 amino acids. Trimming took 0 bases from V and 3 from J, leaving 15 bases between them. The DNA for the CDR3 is TGTGCCAGCAGCTTAGGCCTCCTAGGCCCAGGCTACGAGCAGTACTTC. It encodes CASSLGLLGPGYEQYF.

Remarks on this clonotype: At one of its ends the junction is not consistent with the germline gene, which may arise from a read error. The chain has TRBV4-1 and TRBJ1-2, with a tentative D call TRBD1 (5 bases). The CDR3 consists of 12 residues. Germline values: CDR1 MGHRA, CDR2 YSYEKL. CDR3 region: CASSQGEWGYTF. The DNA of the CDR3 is TGTGCCAGCAGCCAAGGGGAGTGGGGCTACACCTTC.

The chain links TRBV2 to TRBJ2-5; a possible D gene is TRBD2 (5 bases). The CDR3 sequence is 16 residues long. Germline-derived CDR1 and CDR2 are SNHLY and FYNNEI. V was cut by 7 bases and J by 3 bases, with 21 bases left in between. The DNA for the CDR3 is TGTGCCAGCACCCCCGATGGATGGCAGGAGGAAGAGACCCAGTACTTC. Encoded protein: CASTPDGWQEEETQYF.

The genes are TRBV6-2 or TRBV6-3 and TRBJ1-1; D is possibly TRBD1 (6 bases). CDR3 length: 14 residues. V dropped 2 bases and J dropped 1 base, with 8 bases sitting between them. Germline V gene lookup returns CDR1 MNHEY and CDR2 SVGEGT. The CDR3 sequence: CASSYLGGNTEAFF. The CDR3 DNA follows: TGTGCCAGCAGTTACCTAGGGGGGAACACTGAAGCTTTCTTT.

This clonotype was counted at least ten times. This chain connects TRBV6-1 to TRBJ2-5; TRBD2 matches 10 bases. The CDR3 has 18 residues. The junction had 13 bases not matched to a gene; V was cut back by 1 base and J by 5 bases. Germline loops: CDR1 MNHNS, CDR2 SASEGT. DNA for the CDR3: TGTGCCAGCAGTGAAGGCGCGTCGAGCGGGAGGGCCTACGAGACCCAGTACTTC. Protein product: CASSEGASSGRAYETQYF.

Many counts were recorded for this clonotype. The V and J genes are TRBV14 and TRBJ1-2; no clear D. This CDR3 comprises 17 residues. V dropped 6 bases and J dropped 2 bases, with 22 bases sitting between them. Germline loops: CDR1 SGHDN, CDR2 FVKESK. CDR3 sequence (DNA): TGTGCCAGCAGTCAGTCCTTTTTCAGGCGGATGAACTATGGCTACACCTTC. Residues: CASSQSFFRRMNYGYTF.

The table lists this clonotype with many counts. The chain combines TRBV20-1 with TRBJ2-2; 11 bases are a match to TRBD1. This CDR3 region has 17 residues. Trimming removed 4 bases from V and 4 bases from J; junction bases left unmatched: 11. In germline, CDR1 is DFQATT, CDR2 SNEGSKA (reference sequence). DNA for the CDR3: TGCAGTGCTAAGCATGGGGACAGGGGGTTCCGCACCGGGGAGCTGTTTTTT. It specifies CSAKHGDRGFRTGELFF.

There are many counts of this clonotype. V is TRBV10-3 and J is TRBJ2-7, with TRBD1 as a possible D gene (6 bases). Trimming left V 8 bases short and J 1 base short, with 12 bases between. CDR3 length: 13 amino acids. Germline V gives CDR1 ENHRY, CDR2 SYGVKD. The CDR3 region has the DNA TGTGCCATCGAGGACAGCCAATCCTACGAGCAGTACTTC. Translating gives CAIEDSQSYEQYF.